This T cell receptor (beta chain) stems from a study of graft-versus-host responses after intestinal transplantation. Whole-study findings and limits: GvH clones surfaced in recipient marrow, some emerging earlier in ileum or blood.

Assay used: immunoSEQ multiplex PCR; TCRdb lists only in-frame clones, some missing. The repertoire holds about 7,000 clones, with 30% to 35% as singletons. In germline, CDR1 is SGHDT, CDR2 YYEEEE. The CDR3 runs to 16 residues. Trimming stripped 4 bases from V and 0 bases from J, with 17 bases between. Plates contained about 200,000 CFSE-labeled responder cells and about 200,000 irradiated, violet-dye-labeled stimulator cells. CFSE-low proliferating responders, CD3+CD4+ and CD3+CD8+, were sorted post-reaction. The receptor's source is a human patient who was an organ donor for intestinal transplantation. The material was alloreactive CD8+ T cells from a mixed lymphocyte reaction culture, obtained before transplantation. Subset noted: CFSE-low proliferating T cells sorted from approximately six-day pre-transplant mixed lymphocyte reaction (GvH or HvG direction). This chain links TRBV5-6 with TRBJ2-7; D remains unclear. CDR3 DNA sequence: TGTGCCAGCAGCCTGGATTCTTGGGGTTACTCCTACGAGCAGTACTTC. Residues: CASSLDSWGYSYEQYF.